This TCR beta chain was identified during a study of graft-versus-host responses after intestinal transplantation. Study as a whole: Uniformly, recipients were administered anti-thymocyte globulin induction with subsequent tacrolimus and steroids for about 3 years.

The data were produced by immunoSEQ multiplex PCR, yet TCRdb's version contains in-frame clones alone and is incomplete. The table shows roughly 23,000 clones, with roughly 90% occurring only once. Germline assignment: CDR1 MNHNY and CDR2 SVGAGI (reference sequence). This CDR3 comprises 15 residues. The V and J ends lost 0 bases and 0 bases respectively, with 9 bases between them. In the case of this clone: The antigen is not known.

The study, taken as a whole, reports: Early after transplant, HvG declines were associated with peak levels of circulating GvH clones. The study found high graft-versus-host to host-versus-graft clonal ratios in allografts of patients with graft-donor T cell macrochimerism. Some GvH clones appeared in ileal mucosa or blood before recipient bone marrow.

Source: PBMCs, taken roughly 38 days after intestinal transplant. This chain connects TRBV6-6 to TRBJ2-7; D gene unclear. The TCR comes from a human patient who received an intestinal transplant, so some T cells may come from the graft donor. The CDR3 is CASSYSSPSSYEQYF. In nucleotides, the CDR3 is TGTGCCAGCAGTTACTCTTCTCCCTCCTCCTACGAGCAGTACTTC.